The 6 T cell receptor beta chains below all came from one sample that was sequenced in a study of cytomegalovirus exposure and HLA in healthy donors. TCRdb's copy holds only in-frame clones and misses some; the assay was immunoSEQ multiplex PCR. The sample has about 250,000 clones; around nine tenths are singletons. Sequenced sample: PBMCs. The source of these receptors is a man aged 18 to 29 in good health and CMV-seronegative.

In its sample, this clone was seen once. The rearrangement joins TRBV7-8 to TRBJ2-3; TRBD1 aligns across 8 bases. The CDR3 has 16 residues. Germline trimming cut 5 bases from V and 1 base from J; bases unmatched to any gene: 8. Germline V gene data show CDR1 as SGHVS and CDR2 as FQNEAQ. The CDR3 DNA is TGTGCCAGCAGCCGGCCAGACAGGGGTCGCACAGATACGCAGTATTTT. It is translated as CASSRPDRGRTDTQYF.

This chain joins TRBV14 and TRBJ2-7; TRBD1 matches 8 bases. Germline V lookup: CDR1 SGHDN, CDR2 FVKESK. V gave up 6 bases and J gave up 4 bases; unmatched junction bases: 26. CDR3 size: 20 residues. The CDR3 DNA sequence: TGTGCCAGCAGTCCACAACTAGACAGGGGTTCATTGGGTACGGAATACGAGCAGTACTTC. It specifies CASSPQLDRGSLGTEYEQYF.

The chain uses TRBV4-1 and TRBJ2-7, with 13 nucleotides matching TRBD2. After removal of 4 bases from V and 1 base from J, the junction contained 4 bases not matched to a gene. CDR1 is MGHRA, CDR2 YSYEKL, per germline. The CDR3 is 16 residues long. CDR3 region: CASSPGLAGASYEQYF. The CDR3 DNA follows: TGCGCCAGCAGCCCCGGACTAGCGGGAGCTTCCTACGAGCAGTACTTC.

The chain has TRBV10-3 and TRBJ2-7; 8 bases align to TRBD2. Unmatched junction bases numbered 7, after V lost 3 bases and J lost 6 bases. The germline V gene has CDR1 ENHRY and CDR2 SYGVKD. The CDR3 covers 14 residues. The CDR3 sequence: CAISEPSGRIEQYF. DNA of the CDR3: TGTGCCATCAGTGAACCAAGCGGGAGAATCGAGCAGTACTTC.

The CDR3 DNA sequence: TGTGCCAGTAGTATAGCGTCTAGCGGGAGGGCCGGGTCGTGCGAGCAGTACTTC. Translating gives CASSIASSGRAGSCEQYF. The rearrangement links TRBV19 to TRBJ2-7; 12 bases map to TRBD2. This CDR3 has 18 residues. In germline, CDR1 is LNHDA, CDR2 SQIVND (reference sequence). V lost 1 base and J lost 6; bases outside the gene matches: 13.

V gene TRBV6-5 combines with J gene TRBJ1-1; D perhaps matches TRBD1 (5 bases). V lost 4 bases and J 1 base, leaving 7 bases between the germline ends. Germline CDR1 and CDR2: MNHEY and SVGAGI. The CDR3 is 13 residues long. The CDR3 DNA sequence: TGTGCCAGCAGTTTCACAGGGAACACTGAAGCTTTCTTT. Protein product: CASSFTGNTEAFF.